The TCR beta chain described here comes from a study of T cell changes during pregnancy in multiple sclerosis. The CDR3 sequence is 13 residues long. V lost 5 bases, J lost 1 base, and 8 bases lay in between. Germline V lookup: CDR1 SGHTA, CDR2 FQGNSA. This clone showed up just a few times. Method: immunoSEQ multiplex PCR; TCRdb's copy keeps in-frame clones and lacks some. The table shows 93,000 or so clones, with roughly nine tenths occurring only once. The V gene is TRBV7-2, the J gene TRBJ1-1, with D perhaps matching TRBD1 (5 bases). This TCR was recovered from a female donor with multiple sclerosis, enrolled in a pregnancy study. The material sequenced was peripheral blood, taken after pregnancy. The CDR3 protein is CASSLQANTEAFF. DNA of the CDR3: TGTGCCAGCAGCCTACAGGCGAACACTGAAGCTTTCTTT.